This TCR beta chain originates from a study of blood T cell repertoires in COVID-19. Study overall: COVID-19 samples collected from the United States, Italy and Spain covered acute and convalescent phases. The analysed material was cDNA or gDNA that came from T cells, B-cell-depleted T cells, or PBMCs.

Per the original methods: For nucleated cells, counts were estimated from reference gene primer amplification. TCRdb's table, derived via immunoSEQ multiplex PCR, lists solely in-frame clones and lacks some. That table supplies the V and J calls and clone size; D and trimming were determined from the DNA. The data contain more than 200,000 clones, approximately 82% of them singletons. V shed 4 bases, J shed 5 bases, and the junction held 3 bases outside the gene matches. In germline, CDR1 is MRHNA, CDR2 SNTAGT. The CDR3 is made up of 14 amino acids. The origin of this receptor is a woman aged 40 to 50 who had recovered from COVID-19. The chain links TRBV6-4 to TRBJ2-1; 9 nucleotides agree with TRBD2. What was sequenced was peripheral blood. As DNA, the CDR3 is TGTGCCAGCAGTGTTAGCGGGGGAAACAATGAGCAGTTCTTC. It codes for CASSVSGGNNEQFF.